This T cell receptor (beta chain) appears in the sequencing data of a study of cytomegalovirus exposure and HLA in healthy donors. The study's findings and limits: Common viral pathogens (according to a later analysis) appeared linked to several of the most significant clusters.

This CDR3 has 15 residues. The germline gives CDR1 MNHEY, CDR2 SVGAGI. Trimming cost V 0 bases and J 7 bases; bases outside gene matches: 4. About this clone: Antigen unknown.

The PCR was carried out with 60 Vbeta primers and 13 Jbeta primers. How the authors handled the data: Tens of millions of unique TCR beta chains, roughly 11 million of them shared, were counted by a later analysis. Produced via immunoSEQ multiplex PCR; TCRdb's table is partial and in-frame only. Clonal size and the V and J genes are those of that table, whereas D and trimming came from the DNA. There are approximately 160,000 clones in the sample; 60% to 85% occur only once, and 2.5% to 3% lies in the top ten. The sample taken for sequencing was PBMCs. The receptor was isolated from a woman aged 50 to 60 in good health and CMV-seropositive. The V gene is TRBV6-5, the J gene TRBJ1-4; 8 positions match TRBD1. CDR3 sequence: CASSYSTGEGEKLFF. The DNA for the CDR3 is TGTGCCAGCAGTTACTCGACAGGGGAGGGTGAAAAACTGTTTTTT.